The entry below describes one TCR beta chain. These data are taken from a study of control samples from healthy donors and cancer patients. CDR1 is SGDLS and CDR2 is YYNGEE in the germline V gene. The CDR3 totals 16 residues. J was trimmed by 2 bases and V by 0 bases; bases with no gene match: 4. Only in-frame clones appear in the TCRdb table, and some are missing; sequencing was by immunoSEQ multiplex PCR. Of 100,000 to 150,000 clones listed, around 90% are singletons. This rearrangement joins TRBV9 to TRBJ2-1; the match to TRBD2 covers 8 bases. The source is a young man in good health. The sample was blood. Written as DNA, the CDR3 is TGTGCCAGCAGCGTAGTGGCGGGGGGTACCTACAATGAGCAGTTCTTC. It translates to CASSVVAGGTYNEQFF.